Detailed here is one TCR beta chain. In this sample, this clone turned up a few times. Its antigen target is currently unknown. Base qualities are not at hand, and no much larger clone is one base apart. The goal of deep resolution MiSeq sequencing was a depth between 1 in 1 million and 1 in 200,000 T cells, and coverage averaged 10x per clonotype. TCR beta libraries were generated with the immunoSEQ hsTCRB Kit. The authors' pipeline ran thus. Data were analyzed with ImmunoSEQ Data Assistant and ImmunoSEQ Analyzer, with V, D and J genes assigned per IMGT definitions. Clonality, which ranges from 0 to 1, was calculated as one minus the normalized Shannon entropy of productive rearrangement frequencies. Public clonotype analysis was restricted to overrepresented clonotypes comprising at least 0.05% of each patient's repertoire. Repertoires from some 14 age-matched healthy donors in immuneACCESS were used as clonality controls. This is the immuneACCESS table as TCRdb keeps it, with only in-frame sequences that have V and J called. A part of the clones is gone; compared with another copy, unresolved V genes explain less than half, and the rest is unexplained. For V, J and clone size, that table is used; D and trimming come from the DNA. A total of about 300,000 clones appear in this sample, roughly three quarters of them only once. Of the sample, about 6% falls within the top ten clones.

CDR1 and CDR2 (MNHEY, SMNVEV) derive from the germline V gene (reference sequence). Trimming accounts for 5 bases at V and 7 bases at J, while the number of junction bases matched to no gene is 6. The CDR3 goes from the cysteine to the phenylalanine over 14 residues. Of all the DNA, just the CDR3 is kept, 42 bases in frame from base 1. The data originate from a study of cytotoxic CD8 clonotypes in ibrutinib-treated CLL listed by TCRdb under 2021. A note on the overall study: The cohort had ten to twelve relapsed/refractory and under 16 treatment-naive patients; 17 were IGHV unmutated. Cryopreserved peripheral blood mononuclear cells were obtained prior to treatment, at the time of response, and at either disease progression or sustained remission. Response samples were taken after a median of roughly eleven months on treatment, ranging from roughly 6 to 36 months. An average of about 250,000 productive templates and 80,000 to 100,000 productive rearrangements was obtained per sample. Of the 90 or so participants in the trial, about 25 had longitudinal samples available. Responses were partial in roughly 25 patients and complete in 2; after median approximately 66 months follow-up, some 15 stayed in remission and some twelve progressed. Every sample from remission and from progressive disease was obtained while the patients were still on ibrutinib. General study outcomes and caveats: Public clonotypes were found to be uncommon and were observed to contract or remain stable during treatment; the increase in clonality was shown to reflect expansion of private clonotypes at ibrutinib response. Baseline clonality exceeded that of age-matched healthy donors and correlated strongly with circulating CD8+ T-cell counts. An increase in clonality was observed at ibrutinib response, with clonality remaining stable during sustained remission and falling back toward baseline at progression. Sustained-remission and progressing patients did not have matched sampling times, and lymph node repertoires were not examined.

This specimen's time point label, interpreted: progressive disease on ibrutinib. For TCR beta library preparation, around 2.2 micrograms of genomic DNA was extracted from cryopreserved PBMCs. High-throughput TCR beta sequencing was performed on longitudinal blood samples from CLL patients receiving ibrutinib monotherapy. Patients were enrolled in a phase 2 open-label single-center ibrutinib monotherapy trial. The source is a human donor with chronic lymphocytic leukemia. Sequenced here: PBMCs, sampled at disease progression, from a patient treated with ibrutinib. The sequence joins TRBV27 to TRBJ1-2, and TRBD1 aligns with 11 junction nucleotides. The CDR3 protein sequence reads: CASSPGQGAGGYTF. The DNA is TGTGCCAGCAGTCCTGGACAGGGGGCGGGTGGCTACACCTTC.